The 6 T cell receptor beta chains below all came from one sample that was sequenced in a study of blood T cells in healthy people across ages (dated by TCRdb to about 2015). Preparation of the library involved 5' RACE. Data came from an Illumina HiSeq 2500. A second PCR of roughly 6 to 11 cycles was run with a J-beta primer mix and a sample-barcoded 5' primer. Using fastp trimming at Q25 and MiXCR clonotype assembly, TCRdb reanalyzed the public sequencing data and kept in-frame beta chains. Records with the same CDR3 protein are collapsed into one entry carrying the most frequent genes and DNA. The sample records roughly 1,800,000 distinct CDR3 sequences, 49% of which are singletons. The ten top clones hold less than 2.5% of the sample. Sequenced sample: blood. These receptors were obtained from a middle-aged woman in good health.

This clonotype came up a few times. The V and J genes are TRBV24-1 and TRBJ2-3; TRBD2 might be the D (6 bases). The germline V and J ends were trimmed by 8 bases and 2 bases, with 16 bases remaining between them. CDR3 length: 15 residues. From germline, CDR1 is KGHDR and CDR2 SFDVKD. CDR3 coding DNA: TGTGCCACCAACCAATACGGGGACTCCACAGATACGCAGTATTTT. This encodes CATNQYGDSTDTQYF.

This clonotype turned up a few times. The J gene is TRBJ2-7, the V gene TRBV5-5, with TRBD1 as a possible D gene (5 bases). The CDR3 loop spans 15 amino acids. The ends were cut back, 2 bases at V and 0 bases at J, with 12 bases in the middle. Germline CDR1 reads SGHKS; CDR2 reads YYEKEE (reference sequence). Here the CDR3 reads CASSFITGDSYEQYF. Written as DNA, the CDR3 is TGTGCCAGCAGCTTCATAACAGGAGACTCCTACGAGCAGTACTTC.

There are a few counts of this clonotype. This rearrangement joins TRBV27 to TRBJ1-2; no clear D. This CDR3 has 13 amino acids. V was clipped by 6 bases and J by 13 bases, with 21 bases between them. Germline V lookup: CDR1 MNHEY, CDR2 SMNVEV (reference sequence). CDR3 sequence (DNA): TGTGCCAGCAGCCTAACACCGGGTATCGGAGCCACCTTC. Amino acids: CASSLTPGIGATF.

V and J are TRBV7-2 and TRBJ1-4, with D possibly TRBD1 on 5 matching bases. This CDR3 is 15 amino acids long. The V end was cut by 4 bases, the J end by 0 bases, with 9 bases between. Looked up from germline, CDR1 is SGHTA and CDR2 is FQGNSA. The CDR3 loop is CASSSDKATNEKLFF. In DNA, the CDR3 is TGTGCCAGCAGCTCGGACAAAGCAACTAATGAAAAACTGTTTTTT.

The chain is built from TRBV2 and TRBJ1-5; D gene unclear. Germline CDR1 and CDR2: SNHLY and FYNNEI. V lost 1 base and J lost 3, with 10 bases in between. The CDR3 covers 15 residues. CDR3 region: CASSEVTDFNQPQHF. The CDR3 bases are TGTGCCAGCAGTGAAGTCACAGACTTCAATCAGCCCCAGCATTTT.

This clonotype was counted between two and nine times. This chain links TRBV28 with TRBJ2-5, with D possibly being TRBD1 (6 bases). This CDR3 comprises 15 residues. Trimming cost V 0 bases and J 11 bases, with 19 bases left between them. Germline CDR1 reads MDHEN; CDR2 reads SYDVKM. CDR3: CASSLWSGEVNEQYF. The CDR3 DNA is TGTGCCAGCAGTTTATGGTCAGGGGAAGTGAATGAGCAGTACTTC. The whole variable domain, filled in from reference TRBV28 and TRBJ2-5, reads DVKVTQSSRYLVKRTGEKVFLECVQDMDHENMFWYRQDPGLGLRLIYFSYDVKMKEKGDIPEGYSVSREKKERFSLILESASTNQTSMYLCASSLWSGEVNEQYFGPGTRLLVL.